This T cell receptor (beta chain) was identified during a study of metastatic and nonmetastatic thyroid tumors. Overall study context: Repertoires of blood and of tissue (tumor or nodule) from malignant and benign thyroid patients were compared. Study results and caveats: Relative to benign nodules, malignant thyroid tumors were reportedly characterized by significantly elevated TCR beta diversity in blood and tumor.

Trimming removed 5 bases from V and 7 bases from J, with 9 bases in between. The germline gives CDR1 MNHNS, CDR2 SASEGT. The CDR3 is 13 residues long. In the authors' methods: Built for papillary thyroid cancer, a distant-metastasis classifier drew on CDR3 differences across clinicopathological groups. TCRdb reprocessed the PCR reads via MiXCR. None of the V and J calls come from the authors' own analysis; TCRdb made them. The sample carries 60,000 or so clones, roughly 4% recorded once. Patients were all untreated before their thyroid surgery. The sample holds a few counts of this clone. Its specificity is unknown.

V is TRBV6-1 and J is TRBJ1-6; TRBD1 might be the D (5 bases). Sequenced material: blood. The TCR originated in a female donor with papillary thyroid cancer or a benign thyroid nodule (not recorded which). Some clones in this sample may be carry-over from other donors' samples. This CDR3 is CASSQGKNSPLHF. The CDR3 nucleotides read TGTGCCAGCAGTCAGGGAAAGAATTCACCCCTCCACTTT.